This T cell receptor beta chain derives from a study of cytomegalovirus exposure and HLA in healthy donors. Donors likely had unrecorded immune exposures despite being nominally healthy when sampled. In germline, CDR1 is SGHVS, CDR2 FQNEAQ. The CDR3 is made up of 16 amino acids. The V end was cut by 0 bases, the J end by 0 bases, with 11 bases between. The PCR ran on 60 Vbeta and 13 Jbeta primers. TCRdb keeps only in-frame clones here, not all; method: immunoSEQ multiplex PCR. This sample carries about 170,000 clones, roughly 86% of them seen once, and the ten largest clones take around 5%. This rearrangement joins TRBV7-8 to TRBJ1-2, with no clear D. This sequence was found in a girl aged 5 to 17 in good health and CMV-seropositive. The specimen sequenced was PBMCs. In nucleotides, the CDR3 is TGTGCCAGCAGCTTAGCAAATATAAGAGCTAACTATGGCTACACCTTC. It encodes CASSLANIRANYGYTF.